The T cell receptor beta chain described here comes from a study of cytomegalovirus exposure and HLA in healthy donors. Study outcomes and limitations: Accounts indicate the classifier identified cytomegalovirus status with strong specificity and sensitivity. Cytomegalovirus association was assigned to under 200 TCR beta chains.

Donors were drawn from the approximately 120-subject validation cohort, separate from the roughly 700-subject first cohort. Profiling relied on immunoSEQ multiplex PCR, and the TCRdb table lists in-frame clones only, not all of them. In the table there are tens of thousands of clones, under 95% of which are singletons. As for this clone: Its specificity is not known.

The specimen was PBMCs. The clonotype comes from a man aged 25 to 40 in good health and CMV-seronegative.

For the CDR3, the DNA is TGTGCCTTAGCGACAGCAGCGGGAGCGGCCTACAATGAGCAGTTCTTC. It is translated as CALATAAGAAYNEQFF. The chain couples TRBV30 to TRBJ2-1, with TRBD2 identical over 8 bases. The CDR3 runs to 16 residues. The V segment lost 7 bases and the J segment 2 bases; nucleotides outside the gene matches: 13. Germline V lookup: CDR1 GTSNPN, CDR2 SVGIG (reference sequence).